This T cell receptor beta chain originates from a study of T cells after yellow fever vaccination. Study information: Four memory subsets, EM, EMRA, CM and Tscm, were sorted by CD3, CD45RA, CCR7, CD95.

This clonotype was found many times. CDR1 and CDR2 (germline): SGHTA, FQGNSA. The V gene lost 1 base and the J gene lost 9 bases, with 13 bases spanning the gap. This CDR3 has 15 residues. In TCRdb, the 5' RACE reads were re-called with MiXCR into one record per CDR3 protein. The sample contains under 15,000 distinct CDR3 sequences, about 7.1% of which appear only once. Study findings and constraints: Among all clonotypes, a small share was observed in both CD4 and CD8 compartments. Sorting of memory subsets on day 0 yielded almost no detectable vaccine-responding clonotypes. Peak timing came faster in the weaker secondary response, day 5 versus 15.

The sequence came from a man between 18 and 35 years old who received the YFV17D yellow fever vaccine. V gene TRBV7-2 combines with J gene TRBJ1-6; weak D call: TRBD1 (5 bases). The specimen was PBMCs, either bulk or a sorted T-cell subset (CD4+, CD8+, memory, or dextramer-sorted; not recorded which), collected on the day of the yellow fever booster vaccination. The CDR3 here is CASSLGSGTTSPLHF. The DNA of the CDR3 is TGTGCCAGCAGCTTAGGCTCCGGGACTACTTCACCCCTCCACTTT.